The 22 T cell receptor beta chains given below trace back to one sample, sequenced in a study of blood T cell repertoires in COVID-19. Profiled with immunoSEQ multiplex PCR; TCRdb holds only in-frame clones, not every one. The sample consists of about 300,000 clones, roughly 88% of them appearing once. Sequences were obtained from peripheral blood. These receptors were collected from a woman in her thirties who had recovered from COVID-19.

The chain carries TRBV30 and TRBJ1-4, with TRBD1 matching over 7 bases. The CDR3 covers 14 residues. The V segment lost 7 bases and the J segment 4 bases; nucleotides outside the gene matches: 9. Germline values: CDR1 GTSNPN, CDR2 SVGIG (reference sequence). The CDR3 reads CASIGQAINEKLFF. In DNA, the CDR3 is TGTGCCTCTATAGGACAGGCCATTAATGAAAAACTGTTTTTT.

This clone was seen a handful of times. V gene TRBV10-3 combines with J gene TRBJ1-2; 7 positions match TRBD1. The CDR3 totals 14 residues. The trim removed 7 bases at V and 1 base at J, leaving 6 bases unmatched. The germline gives CDR1 ENHRY, CDR2 SYGVKD. CDR3 in amino acids: CAIMGTVDNYGYTF. CDR3 DNA: TGTGCCATCATGGGGACAGTGGATAACTATGGCTACACCTTC.

The chain is built from TRBV28 and TRBJ2-5; D unresolved. Per the germline V gene, CDR1 is MDHEN and CDR2 is SYDVKM. V was shortened by 6 bases and J by 2 bases, with 16 bases between the two germline ends. This CDR3 is built from 15 residues. This CDR3 is CASRVYSLAQETQYF. In nucleotides, the CDR3 is TGTGCCAGCAGAGTTTATTCCCTGGCACAAGAGACCCAGTACTTC. Filled out from reference TRBV28 and TRBJ2-5, the complete variable domain reads DVKVTQSSRYLVKRTGEKVFLECVQDMDHENMFWYRQDPGLGLRLIYFSYDVKMKEKGDIPEGYSVSREKKERFSLILESASTNQTSMYLCASRVYSLAQETQYFGPGTRLLVL.

The genes are TRBV29-1 and TRBJ1-1; the D gene is possibly TRBD1 (5 bases). CDR3 length: 13 residues. The germline V and J ends were trimmed by 6 bases and 1 base, with 12 bases remaining between them. Per the germline V gene, CDR1 is SQVTM and CDR2 is ANQGSEA. The CDR3 loop reads CSVLLGRNTEAFF. As DNA, the CDR3 is TGCAGCGTCCTTCTGGGGCGGAACACTGAAGCTTTCTTT.

This clone was seen only once. This rearrangement joins TRBV6-2 or TRBV6-3 to TRBJ2-1, with D possibly matching TRBD1 (5 bases). Trimming pared 3 bases from V and 6 bases from J, leaving 18 bases between. Germline loops: CDR1 MNHEY, CDR2 SVGEGT. CDR3 length: 16 residues. The CDR3 bases are TGTGCCAGCAGTTATGGCAGGACACCCCTCGTCAATGAGCAGTTCTTC. Its translation: CASSYGRTPLVNEQFF.

V and J are TRBV4-3 and TRBJ2-5, with D possibly matching TRBD2 (5 bases). The CDR3 extends over 15 amino acids. Trimming left V 0 bases short and J 5 bases short, with 13 bases between. Germline loops: CDR1 LGHNA, CDR2 YSLEER. The CDR3 DNA reads as TGCGCCAGCAGCCAAGATTACGGGATGGGGGAGACCCAGTACTTC. Protein sequence: CASSQDYGMGETQYF.

CDR3 DNA sequence: TGTGCCAGCATGTGGGCCGGGGGGTTTCAGTCTGGGGCCAACGTCCTGACTTTC. Translating gives CASMWAGGFQSGANVLTF. The rearrangement links TRBV2 to TRBJ2-6; 7 nucleotides agree with TRBD2. J gave up 1 base and V 7 bases, and 13 bases lay outside the gene matches. This CDR3 has 18 amino acids. The germline CDR1 and CDR2 sequences are SNHLY and FYNNEI.

This clone occurred a few times. This chain connects TRBV23-1 to TRBJ1-5, with D maybe TRBD1 (6 bases). TRBV23-1 is flagged as an ORF with uncertain function. Trimming stripped 2 bases from V and 3 bases from J, with 14 bases between. The CDR3 runs 16 residues. CDR3 region: CASSQIRDIDNQPQHF. Here the CDR3 DNA reads TGCGCCAGCAGTCAAATTAGGGACATCGACAATCAGCCCCAGCATTTT.

This clone was seen a single time. This rearrangement joins TRBV7-3 to TRBJ1-6; D is perhaps TRBD1 (5 bases). Trimming took off 6 bases at V and 12 bases at J, with 18 bases between the two ends. Per germline, CDR1 SGHTA and CDR2 FQGTGA. The CDR3 totals 14 residues. In nucleotides, the CDR3 is TGTGCCAGCAGATATGACAAGACGGGACTACCCCTCCACTTT. This sequence encodes CASRYDKTGLPLHF. Together with reference TRBV7-3 and TRBJ1-6, the CDR3 gives the full variable domain: GAGVSQTPSNKVTEKGKYVELRCDPISGHTALYWYRQSLGQGPEFLIYFQGTGAADDSGLPNDRFFAVRPEGSVSTLKIQRTERGDSAVYLCASRYDKTGLPLHFGNGTRLTVT.

There are a few counts of this clone. The junction departs from the called germline gene at one end, perhaps through a read error. The rearrangement links TRBV18 to TRBJ1-3, with a possible D match to TRBD1 (6 bases). The germline gives CDR1 KGHSH, CDR2 LQKENI. The CDR3 has 15 residues. DNA of the CDR3: TGTGCCAGCTCACCAGCTACAGGGTCTGGAAACACCATATATTTC. It yields the protein CASSPATGSGNTIYF.

The chain recombines TRBV27 with TRBJ1-1; D is undetermined. The CDR3 loop spans 15 amino acids. Trimming pared 4 bases from V and 1 base from J, leaving 13 bases between. Germline loops: CDR1 MNHEY, CDR2 SMNVEV (reference sequence). CDR3 in amino acids: CASSSRVQQNTEAFF. Here the CDR3 DNA reads TGTGCCAGCAGTTCCCGGGTCCAACAGAACACTGAAGCTTTCTTT.

The J gene is TRBJ2-5, the V gene TRBV5-4; 7 positions match TRBD1. The CDR3 is 14 residues long. V gave up 3 bases and J gave up 5 bases; unmatched junction bases: 7. Germline CDR1 SGHNT, CDR2 YYREEE (reference sequence). The CDR3 region has the DNA TGTGCCAGCAGCTACGCTCAAGGGGGCGAGACCCAGTACTTC. The encoded protein is CASSYAQGGETQYF.

The gene calls are TRBV18 and TRBJ2-7; TRBD2 might be the D (6 bases). The CDR3 extends over 15 amino acids. V dropped 3 bases and J dropped 6 bases, with 18 bases sitting between them. Germline V CDR1 and CDR2: KGHSH, LQKENI. CDR3 in amino acids: CASSPTENWDSEQYF. The CDR3 bases are TGTGCCAGCTCACCGACAGAAAATTGGGACTCCGAGCAGTACTTC. Filled out from reference TRBV18 and TRBJ2-7, the complete variable domain reads NAGVMQNPRHLVRRRGQEARLRCSPMKGHSHVYWYRQLPEEGLKFMVYLQKENIIDESGMPKERFSAEFPKEGPSILRIQQVVRGDSAAYFCASSPTENWDSEQYFGPGTRLTVT.

The chain recombines TRBV9 with TRBJ2-1; 10 bases map to TRBD2. CDR1 and CDR2 (germline): SGDLS, YYNGEE. J was trimmed by 6 bases and V by 0 bases; bases with no gene match: 12. This CDR3 contains 18 residues. The CDR3 loop is CASSVATTASGGPNEQFF. CDR3 coding DNA: TGTGCCAGCAGCGTAGCCACTACAGCTAGCGGGGGCCCCAATGAGCAGTTCTTC.

The chain recombines TRBV3-1 (or the pseudogene TRBV3-2) with TRBJ2-3, with D uncertain. V shed 4 bases and J shed 4 bases, with 9 bases lying between them. Germline V gives CDR1 LGHDT, CDR2 YNNKEL (reference sequence). The CDR3 consists of 13 residues. CDR3 region: CASSPPSADTQYF. In nucleotides, the CDR3 is TGTGCCAGCAGCCCACCAAGCGCAGATACGCAGTATTTT.

V usage is TRBV5-1 and J usage is TRBJ1-6; 8 positions match TRBD1. This CDR3 contains 14 residues. Germline CDR1 and CDR2: SGHRS and YFSETQ. V shed 5 bases and J 3 bases; nucleotides not matched to a gene: 1. The CDR3 nucleotides read TGCGCCAGCAGGACAGGGGTCTATAATTCACCCCTCCACTTT. This translates into CASRTGVYNSPLHF.

The rearrangement uses TRBV5-5 and TRBJ1-2, with unresolved D. This CDR3 has 15 amino acids. CDR1 SGHKS and CDR2 YYEKEE come from the germline V gene (reference sequence). The ends were cut back, 0 bases at V and 3 bases at J, with 12 bases in the middle. CDR3 coding DNA: TGTGCCAGCAGCTTGGGCGGGAACCCCTACTATGGCTACACCTTC. Amino acid sequence: CASSLGGNPYYGYTF.

Turning to this clone: Distinct nucleotide sequences in the sample also encode this CDR3. The gene calls are TRBV19 and TRBJ1-1, with TRBD1 matching 7 bases. From germline, CDR1 is LNHDA and CDR2 SQIVND (reference sequence). The CDR3 consists of 14 residues. J was trimmed by 1 base and V by 3 bases; bases with no gene match: 2. The CDR3 region has the DNA TGTGCCAGTAGTATCGGGACAGCGAACACTGAAGCTTTCTTT. Protein product: CASSIGTANTEAFF.

The rearrangement joins TRBV7-9 to TRBJ1-2; D uncertain. CDR3 length equals 15 residues. From germline, CDR1 is SEHNR and CDR2 FQNEAQ (reference sequence). Trimming stripped 1 base from V and 2 bases from J, with 11 bases between. The CDR3 region is CASSLGAGENYGYTF. DNA of the CDR3: TGTGCCAGCAGCTTAGGAGCCGGGGAAAACTATGGCTACACCTTC.

The gene calls are TRBV7-2 and TRBJ1-5, with D perhaps TRBD1 (6 bases). Trimming removed 1 base at V and 0 bases at J, with 10 bases between. Germline V gene sequence: CDR1 SGHTA, CDR2 FQGNSA. This CDR3 region has 16 residues. CDR3: CASSLDGGPSNQPQHF. CDR3 nucleotides: TGTGCCAGCAGCTTAGACGGGGGGCCTAGCAATCAGCCCCAGCATTTT.

The rearrangement uses TRBV2 and TRBJ1-4, with 7 bases fitting TRBD1. V was clipped by 8 bases and J by 11 bases; unmatched bases: 11. The CDR3 is made up of 13 amino acids. Germline values: CDR1 SNHLY, CDR2 FYNNEI. Written as DNA, the CDR3 is TGTGCCAGCTTACAGGGGCGGGGAGTGAAACTGTTTTTT. Translating it yields CASLQGRGVKLFF.

This clone occurred once. The V gene is TRBV7-8, the J gene TRBJ2-1; a possible D gene is TRBD2 (5 bases). The germline gives CDR1 SGHVS, CDR2 FQNEAQ. The CDR3 is 14 residues long. V lost 0 bases and J lost 3, with 6 bases in between. CDR3 in DNA: TGTGCCAGCAGCTTAGCCCGGGACTACAATGAGCAGTTCTTC. Translation gives CASSLARDYNEQFF.